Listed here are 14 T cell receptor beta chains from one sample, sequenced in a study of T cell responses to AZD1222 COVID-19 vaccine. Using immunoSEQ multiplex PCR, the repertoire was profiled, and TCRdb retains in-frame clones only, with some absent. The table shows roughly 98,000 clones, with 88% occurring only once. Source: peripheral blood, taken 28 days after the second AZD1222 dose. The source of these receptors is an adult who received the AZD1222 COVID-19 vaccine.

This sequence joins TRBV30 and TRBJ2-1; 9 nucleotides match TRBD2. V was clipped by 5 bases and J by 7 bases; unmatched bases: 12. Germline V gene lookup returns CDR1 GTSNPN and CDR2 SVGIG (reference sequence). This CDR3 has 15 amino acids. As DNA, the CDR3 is TGTGCCTGGGGAATAAGAGGGACTAGCCGAAATGAGCAGTTCTTC. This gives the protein CAWGIRGTSRNEQFF.

This chain's CDR3 is CASSPGALNTEAFF. CDR3 DNA sequence: TGTGCCAGCAGTCCCGGGGCGCTGAACACTGAAGCTTTCTTT. The chain employs TRBV27 and TRBJ1-1, with D maybe TRBD1 (5 bases). The germline gives CDR1 MNHEY, CDR2 SMNVEV (reference sequence). V was trimmed by 5 bases and J by 0 bases, leaving 10 bases between them. The CDR3 runs 14 residues.

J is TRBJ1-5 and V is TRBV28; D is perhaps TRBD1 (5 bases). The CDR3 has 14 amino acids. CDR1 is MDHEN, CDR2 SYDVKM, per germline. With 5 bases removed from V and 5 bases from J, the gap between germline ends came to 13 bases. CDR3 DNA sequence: TGTGCCAGCAGTGTCTCCAGGGTAGATCAGCCCCAGCATTTT. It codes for CASSVSRVDQPQHF.

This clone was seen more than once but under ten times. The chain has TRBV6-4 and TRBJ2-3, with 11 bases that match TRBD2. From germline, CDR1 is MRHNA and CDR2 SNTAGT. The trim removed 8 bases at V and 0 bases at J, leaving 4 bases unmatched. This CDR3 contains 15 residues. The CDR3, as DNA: TGTGCCAGCTCCCGGACTAGCGGGAGCACAGATACGCAGTATTTT. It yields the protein CASSRTSGSTDTQYF.

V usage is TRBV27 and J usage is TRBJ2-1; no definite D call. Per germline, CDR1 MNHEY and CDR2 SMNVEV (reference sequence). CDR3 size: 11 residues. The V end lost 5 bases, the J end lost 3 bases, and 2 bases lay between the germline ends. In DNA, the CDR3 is TGTGCCAGCAGTGACTACAATGAGCAGTTCTTC. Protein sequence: CASSDYNEQFF.

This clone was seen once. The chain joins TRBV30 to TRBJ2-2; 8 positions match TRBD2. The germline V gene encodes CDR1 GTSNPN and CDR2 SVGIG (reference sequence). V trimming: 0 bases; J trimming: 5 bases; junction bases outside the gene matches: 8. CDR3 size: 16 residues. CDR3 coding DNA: TGTGCCTGGAGTGTTACCAGCGGGAGTCTTACCGGGGAGCTGTTTTTT. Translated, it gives CAWSVTSGSLTGELFF.

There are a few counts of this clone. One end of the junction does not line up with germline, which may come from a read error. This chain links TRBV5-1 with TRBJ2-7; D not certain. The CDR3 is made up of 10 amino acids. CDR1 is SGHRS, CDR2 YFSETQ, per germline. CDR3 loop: CAISSYEQYF. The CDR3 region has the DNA TGCGCCATCAGCTCCTACGAGCAGTACTTC.

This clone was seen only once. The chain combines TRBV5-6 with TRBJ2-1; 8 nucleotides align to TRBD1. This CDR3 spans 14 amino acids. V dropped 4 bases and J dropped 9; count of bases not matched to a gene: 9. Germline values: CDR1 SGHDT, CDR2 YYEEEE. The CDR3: CASSAGTGHREQFF. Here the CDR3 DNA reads TGTGCCAGCAGCGCCGGGACAGGCCATCGTGAGCAGTTCTTC.

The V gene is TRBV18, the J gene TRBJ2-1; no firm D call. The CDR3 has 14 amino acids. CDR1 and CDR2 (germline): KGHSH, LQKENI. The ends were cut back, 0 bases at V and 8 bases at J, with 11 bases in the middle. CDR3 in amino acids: CASSPPSRNDEQFF. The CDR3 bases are TGTGCCAGCTCACCACCGTCCAGGAACGATGAGCAGTTCTTC.

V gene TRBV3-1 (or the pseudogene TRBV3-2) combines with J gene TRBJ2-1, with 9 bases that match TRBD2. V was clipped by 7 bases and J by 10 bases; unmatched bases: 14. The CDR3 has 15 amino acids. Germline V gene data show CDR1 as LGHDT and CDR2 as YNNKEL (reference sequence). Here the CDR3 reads CASNNGGRARREQFF. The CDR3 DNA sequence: TGTGCCAGCAACAACGGCGGGAGGGCCAGGAGGGAGCAGTTCTTC.

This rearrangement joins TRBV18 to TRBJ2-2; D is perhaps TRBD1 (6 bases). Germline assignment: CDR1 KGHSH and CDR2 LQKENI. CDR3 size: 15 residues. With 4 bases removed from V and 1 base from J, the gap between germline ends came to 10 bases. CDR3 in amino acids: CASSQDSLNTGELFF. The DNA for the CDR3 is TGTGCCAGCTCACAGGACAGTTTGAACACCGGGGAGCTGTTTTTT. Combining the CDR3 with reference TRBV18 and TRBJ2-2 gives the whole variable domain NAGVMQNPRHLVRRRGQEARLRCSPMKGHSHVYWYRQLPEEGLKFMVYLQKENIIDESGMPKERFSAEFPKEGPSILRIQQVVRGDSAAYFCASSQDSLNTGELFFGEGSRLTVL.

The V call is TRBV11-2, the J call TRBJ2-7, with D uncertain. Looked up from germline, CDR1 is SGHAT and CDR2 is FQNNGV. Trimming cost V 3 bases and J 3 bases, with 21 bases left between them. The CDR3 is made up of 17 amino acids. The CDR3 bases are TGTGCCAGCAGCTTGTCCCCCCAGACCACCGTGATCTACGAGCAGTACTTC. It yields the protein CASSLSPQTTVIYEQYF. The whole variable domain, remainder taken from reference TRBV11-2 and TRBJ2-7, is EAGVAQSPRYKIIEKRQSVAFWCNPISGHATLYWYQQILGQGPKLLIQFQNNGVVDDSQLPKDRFSAERLKGVDSTLKIQPAKLEDSAVYLCASSLSPQTTVIYEQYFGPGTRLTVT.

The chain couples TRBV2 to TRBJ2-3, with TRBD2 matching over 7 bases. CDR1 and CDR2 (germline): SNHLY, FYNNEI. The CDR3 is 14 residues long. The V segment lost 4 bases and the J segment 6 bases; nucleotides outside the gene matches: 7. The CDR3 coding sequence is TGTGCCAGCAGTGTGGCGGGAGAGGGTGATACGCAGTATTTT. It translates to CASSVAGEGDTQYF.

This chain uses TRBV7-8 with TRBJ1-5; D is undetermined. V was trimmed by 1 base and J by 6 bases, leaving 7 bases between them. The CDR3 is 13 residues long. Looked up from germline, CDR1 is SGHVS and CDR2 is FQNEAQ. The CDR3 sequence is CASSLEGTQPQHF. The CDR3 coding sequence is TGTGCCAGCAGCTTAGAGGGTACTCAGCCCCAGCATTTT.